This is a list of T cell receptor beta chains from one sample in a study of quantifying T cell responses using KT2 cells. TCRdb reanalysed the UMI-ligation and nested PCR reads using MiXCR and keeps one entry per CDR3 protein. Here the sample spans around 56,000 distinct CDR3 sequences, around an eighth being singletons. Sequencing input: PBMCs spiked with cells of the T cell clone KT2. These receptors originate from a human donor. Both conserved end residues are part of each CDR3. The order of the fields is V gene, J gene, D gene, clone size, CDR3 DNA, CDR3 protein. A D gene is named only where the DNA matches it firmly. Size is omitted from some rows. Given values are once, few, many or a class for expanded clones.

TRBV4-2	TRBJ2-1	TRBD2	few	TGTGCCAGCAGCCAAGATAGCGGGGGGCACAATGAGCAGTTCTTC	CASSQDSGGHNEQFF
TRBV4-1	TRBJ1-6	.	many	TGCGCCAGCAGCCCCTTGTTGTGGGGTAGGTTCTATAATTCACCCCTCCACTTT	CASSPLLWGRFYNSPLHF
TRBV5-1	TRBJ2-7	TRBD2	.	TGCGCCAGCAGCCCGACTAGCGGGGGGGCCGAGCTGGAACAGTACTTC	CASSPTSGGAELEQYF
TRBV3-1	TRBJ1-2	.	few	TGTGCCAGCAGCCAAGATTTGGGCTATGGCTACACCTTC	CASSQDLGYGYTF
TRBV30	TRBJ2-5	.	few	TGTGCCTGGAGTGTCCGCGGGGTGGGAGAGACCCAGTACTTC	CAWSVRGVGETQYF
TRBV30	TRBJ2-5	.	.	TGTGCCTGGAGCCCGACAGCGTACCAAGAGACCCAGTACTTC	CAWSPTAYQETQYF
TRBV7-2	TRBJ2-1	TRBD2	many	TGTGCCAGCAGCCCCACTAGCGGGGGGTATCGGGAGCAGTTCTTC	CASSPTSGGYREQFF
TRBV20-1	TRBJ2-1	.	few	TGCAGTGCTAGAGATTTTTCAAGGGAGCGCAATGAGCAGTTCTTC	CSARDFSRERNEQFF
TRBV29-1	TRBJ1-2	.	many	TGCAGCGTGGTAGCGGCAGCCGTAAACTATGGCTACACCTTC	CSVVAAAVNYGYTF
TRBV10-1	TRBJ1-5	TRBD1	few	TGCGCCAGCATCTGGGACAGGGCGGGGAATCAGCCCCAGCATTTT	CASIWDRAGNQPQHF
TRBV7-6	TRBJ2-7	.	few	TGTGCCAGCAGCTTAAGAGGGGTTGGTGAGGGCGAGCAGTACTTC	CASSLRGVGEGEQYF
TRBV6-1	TRBJ1-5	TRBD1	.	TGTGCCAGCAAGAATTTTGGGACAGGTAGCCTCGATCAGCCCCAGCATTTT	CASKNFGTGSLDQPQHF
TRBV29-1	TRBJ2-5	TRBD1	.	TGCAGCGTTGAGCAGTCACAGGGGGAGACCCAGTACTTC	CSVEQSQGETQYF
TRBV7-3	TRBJ2-2	.	.	TGTGCCAGCAGCCCATCGGACCTCACCGGGGAGCTGTTTTTT	CASSPSDLTGELFF
TRBV5-3	TRBJ2-5	.	many	TGTGCCAGAAGCTTGGCCGGTAGAATAGAGTGCCAAGAGACCCAGTACTTC	CARSLAGRIECQETQYF
TRBV29-1	TRBJ1-1	.	.	TGCAGCGTTGAACGGAGGGTCATGAACACTGAAGCTTTCTTT	CSVERRVMNTEAFF
TRBV5-6	TRBJ1-5	.	.	TGTGCCAGCAGCTTGGGACAGTTAAGCAATCAGCCCCAGCATTTT	CASSLGQLSNQPQHF
TRBV29-1	TRBJ2-3	TRBD2	few	TGCAGCGTTACTAGCGGGGCAAGCACAGATACGCAGTATTTT	CSVTSGASTDTQYF
TRBV6-1	TRBJ1-5	.	few	TGTGCCAGCAGTGAAGGAAGCAATCAGCCCCAGCATTTT	CASSEGSNQPQHF
TRBV5-1	TRBJ1-2	.	.	TGCGCCAGCAGCTTGGATGCCAGGGTAATAGATGGCTACACCTTC	CASSLDARVIDGYTF
TRBV20-1	TRBJ2-5	TRBD2	few	TGCAGTTCCGGACTAGCCCGGATTGAAGAGACCCAGTACTTC	CSSGLARIEETQYF
TRBV20-1	TRBJ2-5	TRBD1	.	TGCAGTGCTAGCGGACAGGGAGACAGGGAGACCCAGTACTTC	CSASGQGDRETQYF
TRBV11-3	TRBJ2-1	.	.	TGTGCCAGCAGCTCGGCCGGGACGCAGGACAATGAGCAGTTCTTC	CASSSAGTQDNEQFF
TRBV7-2	TRBJ2-3	.	.	TGTGCCAGCAGCTTAGTCGGGGGACCTAGCACAGATACGCAGTATTTT	CASSLVGGPSTDTQYF
TRBV4-1	TRBJ1-1	.	.	TGCGCCAGCAGCCAGGAGACGGCGAACACTGAAGCTTTCTTT	CASSQETANTEAFF
TRBV7-9	TRBJ1-1	.	few	TGTGCCAGCAGCTTTTCAGGGCTTGAAGCTTTCTTT	CASSFSGLEAFF
TRBV7-6	TRBJ2-3	TRBD1	many	TGTGCCAGCAGCCCACAGGGGAAAGGCACAGATACGCAGTATTTT	CASSPQGKGTDTQYF
TRBV20-1	TRBJ1-1	TRBD1	few	TGCAGTGCTAGACAGGGGGACACTGAAGCTTTCTTT	CSARQGDTEAFF
TRBV20-1	TRBJ2-1	.	many	TGCAGTGCCCAGCCCCTCCCCGGGGCCCTTAGCTCCTACAATGAGCAGTTCTTC	CSAQPLPGALSSYNEQFF
TRBV12-5	TRBJ1-5	.	many	TGTGCTAGTGCTGCAGGAGATCAGCCCCAGCATTTT	CASAAGDQPQHF
TRBV4-1	TRBJ2-4	.	.	TGCGCCAGCAGCCAAGTCCTGCCGGGACCGGGCAAAAACATTCAGTACTTC	CASSQVLPGPGKNIQYF
TRBV7-2	TRBJ2-7	.	many	TGTGCCAGCAGCTCCAGTGGACCATCCTACGAGCAGTACTTC	CASSSSGPSYEQYF
TRBV9	TRBJ1-1	.	many	TGTGCCAGCAGCGGAGGGAATTTGAACACTGAAGCTTTCTTT	CASSGGNLNTEAFF
TRBV29-1	TRBJ1-2	TRBD1	few	TGCAGCACCTTCCAGGGGGCCTCTAACTATGGCTACACCTTC	CSTFQGASNYGYTF
TRBV29-1	TRBJ2-1	TRBD2	.	TGCAGCGTTGAACAGCTAGCGGGTCTCTACAATGAGCAGTTCTTC	CSVEQLAGLYNEQFF
TRBV5-1	TRBJ2-3	TRBD2	.	TGCGCCAGCAGCTTAATGACCGGGACTAGCGGGGGGGCGTCAAATACGCAGTATTTT	CASSLMTGTSGGASNTQYF
TRBV2	TRBJ1-5	.	.	TGTGCCACCAACTCGGGGGGAGGTCAGCCCCAGCATTTT	CATNSGGGQPQHF
TRBV10-3	TRBJ1-4	TRBD1	.	TGTGCCATCAGAGGACAGGGAGGGGAAAAACTGTTTTTT	CAIRGQGGEKLFF
TRBV29-1	TRBJ1-2	.	few	TGCAGCGTGACCTTTGGCTATGGCTACACCTTC	CSVTFGYGYTF
TRBV19	TRBJ1-5	.	few	TGTGCCAGTAGTCCCCTGACAGTCGGGGGGCATCAGCCCCAGCATTTT	CASSPLTVGGHQPQHF
TRBV28	TRBJ2-1	.	.	TGTGCCAGCAGTTTACCCCCGGATGAGCAGTTCTTC	CASSLPPDEQFF
TRBV20-1	TRBJ2-1	TRBD2	few	TGCAGTGCTATTCCGGGAGGCAGCGAGCAGTTCTTC	CSAIPGGSEQFF
TRBV7-8	TRBJ1-1	.	.	TGTGCCAGCAGCTTAATGGCAGGGCCGATGAACACTGAAGCTTTCTTT	CASSLMAGPMNTEAFF
TRBV15	TRBJ2-5	.	few	TGTGCCACCAGCAGATACCGACCGGACGGTCAAGAGACCCAGTACTTC	CATSRYRPDGQETQYF
TRBV15	TRBJ2-3	.	.	TGTGCCACCAGCAGGGGCACAGATACGCAGTATTTT	CATSRGTDTQYF
TRBV20-1	TRBJ2-3	.	few	TGCAGTGCTCAATCGAGCCCCATCACAGATACGCAGTATTTT	CSAQSSPITDTQYF
TRBV7-3	TRBJ2-3	.	many	TGTGCCAGCAGCTTTAGCGGAATCAGCACAGATACGCAGTATTTT	CASSFSGISTDTQYF
TRBV28	TRBJ1-5	TRBD1	.	TGTGCCAGCAGTCCCCCACAGGGGGCTTGGCAGCCCCAGCATTTT	CASSPPQGAWQPQHF
TRBV20-1	TRBJ1-3	.	many	TGCAGTGCTGAGACAGCGAGCTCTGGAAACACCATATATTTT	CSAETASSGNTIYF
TRBV25-1	TRBJ2-3	.	.	TGTGCCAGCAGTGAATTTGTGGGCTTATATACAGATACGCAGTATTTT	CASSEFVGLYTDTQYF
TRBV9	TRBJ2-1	TRBD2	many	TGTGCCAGCAGCACGAGGGGCACTAGCGGGAGGGCCGAGCAGTTCTTC	CASSTRGTSGRAEQFF
TRBV4-3	TRBJ1-3	.	medium-sized	TGCGCCAGCAGCCAAGATATGGACACCCCGGTAGGGTGGTCTGGAAACACCATATATTTT	CASSQDMDTPVGWSGNTIYF
TRBV12-3/TRBV12-4	TRBJ2-7	.	.	TGTGCCAGCAGCTCTTTGTGGGGAAGAGACTACGAGCAGTACTTC	CASSSLWGRDYEQYF
TRBV5-1	TRBJ1-1	.	few	TGCGCCAGCCGGCCGCCCCCAGGTAACACTGAAGCTTTCTTT	CASRPPPGNTEAFF
TRBV4-1	TRBJ2-7	TRBD2	few	TGCGCCAGCAGCCAAGATGTAGTAGCGGGGCGGTACGAGCAGTACTTC	CASSQDVVAGRYEQYF
TRBV7-2	TRBJ2-2	.	.	TGTGCCAGCAGCTTAGGGCCGACAGACACCGGGGAGCTGTTTTTT	CASSLGPTDTGELFF